This T cell receptor (beta chain) comes out of a study of blood T cell repertoires in COVID-19. Participants reported their clinical history, and cohort assignment relied on those reports. TCRdb's copy holds only in-frame clones and misses some; the assay was immunoSEQ multiplex PCR. The sample yields approximately 220,000 clones, 75% to 90% seen once. The CDR3 has 12 residues. Germline V gene sequence: CDR1 SGHTA, CDR2 FQGNSA. Trimming shortened V by 2 bases and J by 4 bases, and 6 bases separated the two germline ends. The rearrangement links TRBV7-2 to TRBJ2-7; D is unresolved. The sample was PBMCs or T cells enriched from blood (not recorded which). This clonotype was obtained from a woman younger than 30 in a cohort exposed to, infected with or recovered from COVID-19 (not recorded which). This CDR3 is CASSLTGYEQYF. In nucleotides, the CDR3 is TGTGCCAGCAGCTTAACGGGTTACGAGCAGTACTTC.